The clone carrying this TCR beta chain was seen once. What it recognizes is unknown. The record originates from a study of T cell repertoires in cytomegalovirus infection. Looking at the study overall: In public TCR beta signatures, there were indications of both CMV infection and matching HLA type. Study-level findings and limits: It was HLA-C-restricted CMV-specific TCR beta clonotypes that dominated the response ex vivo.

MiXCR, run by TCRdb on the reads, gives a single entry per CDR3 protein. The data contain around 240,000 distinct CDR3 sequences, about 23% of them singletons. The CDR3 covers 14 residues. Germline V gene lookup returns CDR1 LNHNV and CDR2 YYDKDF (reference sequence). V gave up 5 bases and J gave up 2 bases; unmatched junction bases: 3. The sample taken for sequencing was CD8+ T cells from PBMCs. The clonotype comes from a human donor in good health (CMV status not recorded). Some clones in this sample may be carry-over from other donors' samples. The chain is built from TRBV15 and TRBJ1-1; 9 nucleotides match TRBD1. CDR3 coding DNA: TGTGCCACCAGCGTGGACAGGGGAAACACTGAAGCTTTCTTT. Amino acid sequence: CATSVDRGNTEAFF.